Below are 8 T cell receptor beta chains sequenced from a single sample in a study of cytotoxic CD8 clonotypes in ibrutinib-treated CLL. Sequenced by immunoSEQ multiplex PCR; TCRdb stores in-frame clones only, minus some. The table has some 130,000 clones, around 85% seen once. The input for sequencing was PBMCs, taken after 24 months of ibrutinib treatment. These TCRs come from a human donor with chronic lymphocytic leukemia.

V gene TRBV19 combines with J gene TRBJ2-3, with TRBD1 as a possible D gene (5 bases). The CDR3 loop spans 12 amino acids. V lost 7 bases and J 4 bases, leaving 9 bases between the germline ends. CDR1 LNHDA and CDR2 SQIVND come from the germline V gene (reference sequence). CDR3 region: CASTRGPDTQYF. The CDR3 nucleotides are TGTGCCAGTACAAGGGGCCCAGATACGCAGTATTTT.

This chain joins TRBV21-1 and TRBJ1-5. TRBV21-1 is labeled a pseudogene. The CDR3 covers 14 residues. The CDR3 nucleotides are TGTGCCAGCCGTGAGGGCCCCGAGGTACAGCCCCAGCATTTT. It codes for CASREGPEVQPQHF.

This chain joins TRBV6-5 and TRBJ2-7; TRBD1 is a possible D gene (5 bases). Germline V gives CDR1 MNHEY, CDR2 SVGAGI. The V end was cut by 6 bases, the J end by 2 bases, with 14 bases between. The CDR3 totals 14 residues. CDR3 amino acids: CASSRPDSPYEQYF. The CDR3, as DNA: TGTGCCAGCAGCCGCCCCGACAGCCCCTACGAGCAGTACTTC.

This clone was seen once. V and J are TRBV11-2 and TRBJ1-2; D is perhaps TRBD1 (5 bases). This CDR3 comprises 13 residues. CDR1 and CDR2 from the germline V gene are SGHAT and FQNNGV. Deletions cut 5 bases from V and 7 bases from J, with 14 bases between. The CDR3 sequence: CASSVGGVVGYTF. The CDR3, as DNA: TGTGCCAGCAGCGTTGGGGGGGTCGTTGGCTACACCTTC.

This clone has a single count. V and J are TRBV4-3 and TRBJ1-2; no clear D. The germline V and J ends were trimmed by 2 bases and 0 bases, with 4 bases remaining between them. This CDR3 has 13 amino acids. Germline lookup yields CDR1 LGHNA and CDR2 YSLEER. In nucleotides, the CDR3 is TGCGCCAGCAGCCAACAAGCTAACTATGGCTACACCTTC. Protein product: CASSQQANYGYTF.

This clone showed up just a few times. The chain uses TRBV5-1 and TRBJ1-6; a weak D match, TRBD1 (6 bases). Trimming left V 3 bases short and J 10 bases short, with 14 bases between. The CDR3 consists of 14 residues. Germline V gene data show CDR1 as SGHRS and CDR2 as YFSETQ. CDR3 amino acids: CASSSGGGKSPLHF. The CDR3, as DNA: TGCGCCAGCAGCTCTGGAGGGGGAAAATCACCCCTCCACTTT.

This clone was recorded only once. The CDR3 protein is CASTPDRKANYGYTF. The CDR3, as DNA: TGTGCCAGCACTCCCGACAGGAAAGCTAACTATGGCTACACCTTC. This chain connects TRBV6-1 to TRBJ1-2; perhaps TRBD1 as D (6 bases). Per germline, CDR1 MNHNS and CDR2 SASEGT. The CDR3 consists of 15 residues. The V end was cut by 7 bases, the J end by 0 bases, with 15 bases between.

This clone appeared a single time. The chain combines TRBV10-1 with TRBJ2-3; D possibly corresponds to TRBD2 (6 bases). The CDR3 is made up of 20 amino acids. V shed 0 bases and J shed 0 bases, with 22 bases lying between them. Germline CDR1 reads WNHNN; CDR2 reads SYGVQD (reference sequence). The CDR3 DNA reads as TGCGCCAGCAGTGAGTCCCACGAACAGCCCCCCGGGACTAGCACAGATACGCAGTATTTT. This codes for CASSESHEQPPGTSTDTQYF.